Listed here are 32 T cell receptor beta chains from one sample, sequenced in a study of blood T cells in healthy people across ages. Then a second PCR, running roughly 6 to 12 cycles, was carried out with a sample-barcoded 5' primer and a J-beta primer mix. TCRdb reprocessed the 5' RACE reads with MiXCR, giving one entry per CDR3 protein. The table shows 1.5 million to 2 million distinct CDR3 sequences, with around half occurring only once. The sequencing input was blood. Source of these receptors: a middle-aged woman in good health.

The rearrangement links TRBV11-2 to TRBJ2-7; TRBD1 agrees at 8 bases. Germline CDR1 reads SGHAT; CDR2 reads FQNNGV. CDR3 length: 15 residues. V trimming: 1 base; J trimming: 4 bases; junction bases outside the gene matches: 6. CDR3 in DNA: TGTGCCAGCAGCTTAGTGTTGGACAGGGAGTACGAGCAGTACTTC. This gives the protein CASSLVLDREYEQYF.

The chain carries TRBV6-6 and TRBJ1-1; no firm D call. CDR1 and CDR2 (germline): MNHNY, SVGAGI (reference sequence). V gave up 2 bases and J gave up 8 bases, with 6 bases separating them. This CDR3 is 11 amino acids long. CDR3 nucleotide sequence: TGTGCCAGCAGTTACGTGACGGAAGCTTTCTTT. It codes for CASSYVTEAFF.

The chain has TRBV3-1 and TRBJ1-2, with D hard to call. Germline values: CDR1 LGHDT, CDR2 YNNKEL (reference sequence). The CDR3 consists of 16 residues. V was cut by 2 bases and J by 2 bases, with 15 bases left in between. CDR3 loop: CASSQRNPTANYGYTF. The CDR3 DNA is TGTGCCAGCAGCCAAAGGAATCCCACAGCCAACTATGGCTACACCTTC.

The genes are TRBV5-1 and TRBJ1-1; TRBD1 matches 9 bases. Trimming cost V 4 bases and J 11 bases; bases outside gene matches: 9. The CDR3 runs to 13 residues. Germline lookup yields CDR1 SGHRS and CDR2 YFSETQ. This CDR3 is CASSKSTGGEAFF. The CDR3 DNA sequence: TGCGCCAGCAGCAAATCGACAGGGGGTGAGGCTTTCTTT.

The V and J genes are TRBV7-8 and TRBJ1-6, with TRBD1 identical over 7 bases. CDR3 length: 16 amino acids. V lost 3 bases, J lost 4 bases, and 6 bases stayed unmatched. CDR1 is SGHVS, CDR2 FQNEAQ, per germline. Written as DNA, the CDR3 is TGTGCCAGCAGCTTGGGACAGAGAACTTATAATTCACCCCTCCACTTT. Translation: CASSLGQRTYNSPLHF.

The sample holds a few counts of this clonotype. CDR3 amino acids: CASSNSDGYQETQYF. The CDR3 bases are TGCGCCAGCAGCAATTCCGACGGGTACCAAGAGACCCAGTACTTC. The chain recombines TRBV4-3 with TRBJ2-5; D remains ambiguous. The CDR3 extends over 15 amino acids. CDR1 and CDR2 (germline): LGHNA, YSLEER. The V end lost 5 bases, the J end lost 0 bases, and 13 bases lay between the germline ends.

The chain has TRBV2 and TRBJ2-7, with 9 bases matching TRBD1. The CDR3 spans 17 residues. V lost 6 bases to trimming and J lost 1 base; unmatched junction nucleotides: 13. Germline V gene data show CDR1 as SNHLY and CDR2 as FYNNEI. The DNA for the CDR3 is TGTGCCAGCAGGGAAACCCCGGGACAGGGCTTATCCTACGAGCAGTACTTC. This gives the protein CASRETPGQGLSYEQYF.

In its sample, this clonotype was seen a few times. Here the CDR3 reads CASSYGGDSMADTQYF. CDR3 coding DNA: TGTGCCAGCAGTTATGGTGGGGATAGCATGGCAGATACGCAGTATTTT. This sequence joins TRBV6-5 and TRBJ2-3; D ambiguous. The CDR3 extends over 16 amino acids. Germline V gene lookup returns CDR1 MNHEY and CDR2 SVGAGI. The ends were cut back, 3 bases at V and 4 bases at J, with 17 bases in the middle.

The CDR3: CASSSLVIEQYF. CDR3 coding DNA: TGTGCCAGCAGTTCACTCGTGATCGAGCAGTACTTC. The genes are TRBV7-9 and TRBJ2-4; D remains ambiguous. The J call could be wrong; TRBJ2-7 is a better fit for the DNA end. CDR1 SEHNR and CDR2 FQNEAQ come from the germline V gene (reference sequence). The CDR3 consists of 12 residues.

This rearrangement joins TRBV29-1 to TRBJ1-4; TRBD1 aligns across 9 bases. The germline CDR1 and CDR2 sequences are SQVTM and ANQGSEA. The CDR3 consists of 14 residues. J lost 8 bases, V lost 1 base, and 5 bases had no gene match. The CDR3 reads CSVEVGTGREKLFF. For the CDR3, the DNA is TGCAGCGTTGAAGTTGGGACAGGGAGAGAAAAACTGTTTTTT.

The chain is built from TRBV20-1 and TRBJ2-3; tentatively, D is TRBD1 (5 bases). V was shortened by 2 bases and J by 5 bases, with 14 bases between the two germline ends. This CDR3 is built from 14 residues. CDR1 DFQATT and CDR2 SNEGSKA come from the germline V gene (reference sequence). CDR3 region: CSARNRKSIDTQYF. CDR3 nucleotide sequence: TGCAGTGCTAGAAACAGGAAGAGTATAGATACGCAGTATTTT.

This clonotype turned up a few times. The V and J genes are TRBV29-1 and TRBJ2-1; 13 nucleotides line up with TRBD2. The J segment lost 6 bases and the V segment lost 6 bases, leaving 5 bases of the junction unmatched. This CDR3 has 14 amino acids. The germline gives CDR1 SQVTM, CDR2 ANQGSEA. CDR3 loop: CSVTSGGASNEQFF. DNA of the CDR3: TGCAGCGTCACTAGCGGGGGGGCGTCCAATGAGCAGTTCTTC.

This chain links TRBV5-1 with TRBJ2-5, with 9 nucleotides matching TRBD1. The CDR3 is 16 residues long. Trimming cost V 0 bases and J 3 bases; bases outside gene matches: 6. The germline gives CDR1 SGHRS, CDR2 YFSETQ. The CDR3 sequence is CASSLARRTGEETQYF. The DNA for the CDR3 is TGCGCCAGCAGCTTGGCCCGCAGGACAGGGGAAGAGACCCAGTACTTC.

This clonotype was counted a single time. The junction and the germline gene differ at one end; a read error may be behind it. The chain uses TRBV9 and TRBJ2-1; D ambiguous. The CDR3 is 13 amino acids. Germline CDR1 SGDLS, CDR2 YYNGEE. CDR3 loop: CVSSVGEWNEQFF. The CDR3 coding sequence is TGTGTCAGCAGCGTAGGCGAGTGGAATGAGCAGTTCTTC. Variable domain in full (rest from reference TRBV9 and TRBJ2-1): DSGVTQTPKHLITATGQRVTLRCSPRSGDLSVYWYQQSLDQGLQFLIQYYNGEERAKGNILERFSAQQFPDLHSELNLSSLELGDSALYFCVSSVGEWNEQFFGPGTRLTVL.

This chain uses TRBV20-1 with TRBJ2-5, with TRBD2 matching 16 bases. This CDR3 comprises 15 residues. CDR1 DFQATT and CDR2 SNEGSKA come from the germline V gene (reference sequence). With 4 bases clipped from V and 5 bases from J, the junction kept 4 bases outside the gene matches. DNA of the CDR3: TGCAGTGCTACCGGGACTAGCGGGGGGGATGAGACCCAGTACTTC. Its protein product is CSATGTSGGDETQYF.

This clonotype appeared once. The chain links TRBV13 to TRBJ1-2, with 9 nucleotides matching TRBD1. Trimming removed 0 bases from V and 8 bases from J; junction bases left unmatched: 10. Germline CDR1 and CDR2: PRHDT and FYEKMQ (reference sequence). The CDR3 is 16 residues long. The CDR3 region is CASSLGLQGAAGGYTF. As DNA, the CDR3 is TGTGCCAGCAGCTTAGGGCTACAGGGGGCAGCTGGCGGCTACACCTTC.

The table lists this clonotype with a few counts. V usage is TRBV20-1 and J usage is TRBJ1-2; D not certain. Per germline, CDR1 DFQATT and CDR2 SNEGSKA (reference sequence). V dropped 1 base and J dropped 5 bases, with 17 bases sitting between them. The CDR3 is 15 amino acids. This chain's CDR3 is CSARGNARRIYGYTF. CDR3 in DNA: TGCAGTGCTAGAGGAAACGCTCGGAGAATTTATGGCTACACCTTC.

The rearrangement links TRBV6-2 or TRBV6-3 to TRBJ2-1; no firm D call. This CDR3 contains 13 residues. The germline V and J ends were trimmed by 6 bases and 8 bases, with 14 bases remaining between them. The germline V gene encodes CDR1 MNHEY and CDR2 SVGEGT. Written as DNA, the CDR3 is TGTGCCAGCAGCTATATAACTGTGGATGAGCAGTTCTTC. This sequence encodes CASSYITVDEQFF.

The chain joins TRBV6-2 or TRBV6-3 to TRBJ2-5; D not resolved. CDR1 and CDR2 (germline): MNHEY, SVGEGT. Trimming took 6 bases from V and 6 from J, leaving 8 bases between them. This CDR3 comprises 11 residues. CDR3 bases: TGTGCCAGCAGCATTGGGAAGACCCAGTACTTC. This codes for CASSIGKTQYF.

This clonotype was recorded only once. The chain employs TRBV4-3 and TRBJ2-2; D is possibly TRBD2 (6 bases). The V gene's germline CDR1 is LGHNA and CDR2 YSLEER. The V end lost 4 bases, the J end lost 4 bases, and 10 bases lay between the germline ends. CDR3 length: 14 residues. The CDR3 spells CASSRSSGTGELFF. The CDR3 bases are TGCGCCAGCAGCCGGAGTAGCGGCACCGGGGAGCTGTTTTTT.

This clonotype was seen more than once but under ten times. The chain recombines TRBV2 with TRBJ2-5, with 12 nucleotides matching TRBD2. V gave up 10 bases and J gave up 0 bases; unmatched junction bases: 9. The CDR3 contains 16 residues. CDR1 and CDR2 from the germline V gene are SNHLY and FYNNEI. CDR3 nucleotide sequence: TGTGCCACTGAACTAGCGGGGGGCCACTACCAAGAGACCCAGTACTTC. It specifies CATELAGGHYQETQYF.

In this sample, this clonotype turned up once. The gene calls are TRBV24-1 and TRBJ2-1; perhaps TRBD1 as D (5 bases). V dropped 7 bases and J dropped 3 bases, with 21 bases sitting between them. The CDR3 is 17 residues long. Germline V gene lookup returns CDR1 KGHDR and CDR2 SFDVKD. CDR3 bases: TGTGCCACCAGCGGCCCCACTCAGGGTAGCTTCTACAATGAGCAGTTCTTC. It translates to CATSGPTQGSFYNEQFF.

The V gene is TRBV27, the J gene TRBJ2-7, with a possible D match to TRBD2 (7 bases). The CDR3 runs 18 residues. Germline CDR1 and CDR2: MNHEY and SMNVEV (reference sequence). The germline V and J ends were trimmed by 4 bases and 3 bases, with 25 bases remaining between them. CDR3 nucleotide sequence: TGTGCCAGCAGTTCCCCCCGCGGTGAGGGGGGGGGGAGCTACGAGCAGTACTTC. Its translation is CASSSPRGEGGGSYEQYF.

This clonotype has a single count. The rearrangement joins TRBV9 to TRBJ2-1, with a possible D match to TRBD2 (5 bases). The CDR3 is made up of 16 amino acids. Germline assignment: CDR1 SGDLS and CDR2 YYNGEE. V was clipped by 3 bases and J by 4 bases, with 17 bases between them. CDR3 sequence: CASSAEVGKRYNEQFF. Here the CDR3 DNA reads TGTGCCAGCAGCGCCGAGGTTGGGAAGCGGTACAATGAGCAGTTCTTC.

The V and J genes are TRBV7-2 and TRBJ2-7; the D gene could be TRBD1 or TRBD2 (6 bases each). The CDR3 contains 14 residues. Germline V lookup: CDR1 SGHTA, CDR2 FQGNSA. Trimming cost V 3 bases and J 7 bases, with 16 bases left between them. CDR3 region: CASSFYREANEQYF. In DNA form, the CDR3 reads TGTGCCAGCAGCTTCTACAGGGAGGCCAATGAGCAGTACTTC. Supplemented by reference TRBV7-2 and TRBJ2-7, the full variable domain reads GAGVSQSPSNKVTEKGKDVELRCDPISGHTALYWYRQSLGQGLEFLIYFQGNSAPDKSGLPSDRFSAERTGGSVSTLTIQRTQQEDSAVYLCASSFYREANEQYFGPGTRLTVT.

The V gene is TRBV12-5, the J gene TRBJ1-1; TRBD1 might be the D (5 bases). Germline-derived CDR1 and CDR2 are LGHNT and FRNRAP. This CDR3 is 14 amino acids long. Trimming removed 6 bases from V and 1 base from J, with 12 bases in between. The CDR3 coding sequence is TGTGCTAGTGGGAGGGACGGTGGGAACACTGAAGCTTTCTTT. This gives the protein CASGRDGGNTEAFF.

This clonotype was counted between two and nine times. This chain uses TRBV24-1 with TRBJ2-5; 10 bases align to TRBD2. This CDR3 spans 18 amino acids. The V gene's germline CDR1 is KGHDR and CDR2 SFDVKD. Losses at the gene ends were 6 bases for V and 3 bases for J; bases not matched to a gene: 15. The CDR3 DNA sequence: TGTGCCACCAGTTCGCTGGTAGCGGGGGGCGTTGGGGAAGAGACCCAGTACTTC. Its translation is CATSSLVAGGVGEETQYF.

This chain connects TRBV3-1 to TRBJ2-7; no clear D. This CDR3 contains 15 residues. CDR1 and CDR2 (germline): LGHDT, YNNKEL (reference sequence). Trimming took 3 bases from V and 1 from J, leaving 13 bases between them. CDR3 region: CASSHPDGRSYEQYF. For the CDR3, the DNA is TGTGCCAGCAGCCACCCCGACGGCAGGTCCTACGAGCAGTACTTC.

The chain couples TRBV2 to TRBJ2-5, with 10 bases lining up with TRBD2. Germline CDR1 SNHLY, CDR2 FYNNEI. Losses at the gene ends were 2 bases for V and 2 bases for J; bases not matched to a gene: 11. The CDR3 covers 18 residues. CDR3 residues: CASSEPPSGGDRQETQYF. CDR3 sequence (DNA): TGTGCCAGCAGTGAACCGCCTAGCGGGGGAGATAGACAAGAGACCCAGTACTTC.

The J gene is TRBJ2-3, the V gene TRBV6-1, with a tentative D call TRBD1 (5 bases). CDR1 is MNHNS, CDR2 SASEGT, per germline. V dropped 2 bases and J dropped 5 bases, with 20 bases sitting between them. CDR3 length: 17 amino acids. The CDR3 DNA sequence: TGTGCCAGCAGTGAACTTGAGACAGAGCCTTGGGTAGATACGCAGTATTTT. Its translation: CASSELETEPWVDTQYF.

J is TRBJ1-6 and V is TRBV4-2; a possible D gene is TRBD1 (5 bases). Germline lookup yields CDR1 LGHNA and CDR2 YNFKEQ. V was cut by 0 bases and J by 7 bases, with 16 bases left in between. The CDR3 is 17 residues long. The CDR3 here is CASSQDRWEGTNSPLHF. CDR3 bases: TGTGCCAGCAGCCAAGATCGGTGGGAGGGGACCAATTCACCCCTCCACTTT.

The genes are TRBV12-3 or TRBV12-4 and TRBJ2-7; either TRBD1 or TRBD2 may fit D (5 bases each). V was cut by 4 bases and J by 0 bases, with 13 bases left in between. CDR3 length: 15 amino acids. The DNA of the CDR3 is TGTGCCAGCAGTTCGGGACCTCAGAGCTCCTACGAGCAGTACTTC. Residues: CASSSGPQSSYEQYF.